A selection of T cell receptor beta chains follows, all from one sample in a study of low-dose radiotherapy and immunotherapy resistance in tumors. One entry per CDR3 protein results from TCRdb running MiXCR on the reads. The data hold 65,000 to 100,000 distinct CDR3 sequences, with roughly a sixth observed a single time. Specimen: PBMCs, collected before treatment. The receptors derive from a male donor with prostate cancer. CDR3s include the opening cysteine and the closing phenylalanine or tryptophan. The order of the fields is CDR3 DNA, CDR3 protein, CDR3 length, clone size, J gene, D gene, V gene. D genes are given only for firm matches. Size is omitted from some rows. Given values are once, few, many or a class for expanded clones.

cdr3_nt: TGTGCCTGGAACAGTCACAATGAGCAGTTCTTC; cdr3_aa: CAWNSHNEQFF; cdr3_length: 11; clone_size: many; j_call: TRBJ2-1; d_call: .; v_call: TRBV30
cdr3_nt: TGCAGTGCTAGTCGGCGGGGGGCAAGCACAGATACGCAGTATTTT; cdr3_aa: CSASRRGASTDTQYF; cdr3_length: 15; clone_size: many; j_call: TRBJ2-3; d_call: TRBD2; v_call: TRBV20-1
cdr3_nt: TGCGCCAGCAGCTTGGGCGGAGGCTTGGGCACTGAAGCTTTCTTT; cdr3_aa: CASSLGGGLGTEAFF; cdr3_length: 15; clone_size: few; j_call: TRBJ1-1; d_call: .; v_call: TRBV5-1
cdr3_nt: TGCAGTGCTATCGACACTTCGGACAGGGCGGCAATTACTCGTTACACAGATACGCAGTATTTT; cdr3_aa: CSAIDTSDRAAITRYTDTQYF; cdr3_length: 21; clone_size: many; j_call: TRBJ2-3; d_call: TRBD1; v_call: TRBV20-1
cdr3_nt: TGTGCCAGCAGACTAGCGGCTGAATTAGCCAAAAACATTCAGTACTTC; cdr3_aa: CASRLAAELAKNIQYF; cdr3_length: 16; clone_size: many; j_call: TRBJ2-4; d_call: TRBD2; v_call: TRBV6-2/TRBV6-3
cdr3_nt: TGCGCCAGCAGCCGAGGACCGGGGGATTACACCGGGGAGCTGTTTTTT; cdr3_aa: CASSRGPGDYTGELFF; cdr3_length: 16; clone_size: many; j_call: TRBJ2-2; d_call: .; v_call: TRBV4-1
cdr3_nt: TGTGCCAGCAGTTATAAGTTCGGCAGAGCCTACGAGCAGTACTTC; cdr3_aa: CASSYKFGRAYEQYF; cdr3_length: 15; clone_size: many; j_call: TRBJ2-7; d_call: .; v_call: TRBV6-2/TRBV6-3
cdr3_nt: TGTGCCAGCAGTGAAATCCCCGGGGACACTGAAGCTTTCTTT; cdr3_aa: CASSEIPGDTEAFF; cdr3_length: 14; clone_size: many; j_call: TRBJ1-1; d_call: .; v_call: TRBV2
cdr3_nt: TGTGCCAGCAGCTTAGCGACAGAGCAAGAGACCCAGTACTTC; cdr3_aa: CASSLATEQETQYF; cdr3_length: 14; clone_size: .; j_call: TRBJ2-5; d_call: .; v_call: TRBV7-8
cdr3_nt: TGTGCCAGCAGTGAAGGCGGGACTATTGAGACCCAGTACTTC; cdr3_aa: CASSEGGTIETQYF; cdr3_length: 14; clone_size: many; j_call: TRBJ2-5; d_call: TRBD2; v_call: TRBV6-2/TRBV6-3
cdr3_nt: TGTGCCAGCAGTGGCCCTGACGGCATGAACACTGAAGCTTTCTTT; cdr3_aa: CASSGPDGMNTEAFF; cdr3_length: 15; clone_size: many; j_call: TRBJ1-1; d_call: .; v_call: TRBV6-2/TRBV6-3
cdr3_nt: TGCGCCAGCAGCCAAGCATTCGAGGAGGGGTCACCCCTCCACTTT; cdr3_aa: CASSQAFEEGSPLHF; cdr3_length: 15; clone_size: many; j_call: TRBJ1-6; d_call: .; v_call: TRBV4-1
cdr3_nt: TGCGCCAGCAGCTTGGGGCCCACCGGGGAGCTGTTTTTT; cdr3_aa: CASSLGPTGELFF; cdr3_length: 13; clone_size: many; j_call: TRBJ2-2; d_call: .; v_call: TRBV5-1
cdr3_nt: TGTGCCAGTAGTCGTGTGAACACCGGGGAGCTGTTTTTT; cdr3_aa: CASSRVNTGELFF; cdr3_length: 13; clone_size: many; j_call: TRBJ2-2; d_call: .; v_call: TRBV19
cdr3_nt: TGCAGCGTACAGGGAGATGAAGCTTTCTTT; cdr3_aa: CSVQGDEAFF; cdr3_length: 10; clone_size: many; j_call: TRBJ1-1; d_call: .; v_call: TRBV29-1
cdr3_nt: TGTGCCACCAGTGATTCTAGCAGGGGGGAATACAATGAGCAGTTCTTC; cdr3_aa: CATSDSSRGEYNEQFF; cdr3_length: 16; clone_size: many; j_call: TRBJ2-1; d_call: .; v_call: TRBV24-1
cdr3_nt: TGTGCCAGCAGCCAAGATGCCGGGGGGACAATTCCTGGCTACACCTTC; cdr3_aa: CASSQDAGGTIPGYTF; cdr3_length: 16; clone_size: .; j_call: TRBJ1-2; d_call: .; v_call: TRBV3-1
cdr3_nt: TGTGCCAGCAGCCCGGGGGGTGAGGGCACTGAAGCTTTCTTT; cdr3_aa: CASSPGGEGTEAFF; cdr3_length: 14; clone_size: many; j_call: TRBJ1-1; d_call: .; v_call: TRBV3-1
cdr3_nt: TGTGCCAGCAGCTTACGTTCAGGGGGAGAGACCCAGTACTTC; cdr3_aa: CASSLRSGGETQYF; cdr3_length: 14; clone_size: many; j_call: TRBJ2-5; d_call: TRBD1; v_call: TRBV11-2
cdr3_nt: TGTGCCAGCAGTGCAGGGGTTTATAGCAATCAGCCCCAGCATTTT; cdr3_aa: CASSAGVYSNQPQHF; cdr3_length: 15; clone_size: many; j_call: TRBJ1-5; d_call: .; v_call: TRBV7-9
cdr3_nt: TGCGCCAGCAGCTTCACTAGGGGCCCAGAGACCCAGTACTTC; cdr3_aa: CASSFTRGPETQYF; cdr3_length: 14; clone_size: many; j_call: TRBJ2-5; d_call: .; v_call: TRBV5-1
cdr3_nt: TGTGCCAGCAGTTTAGCTTGGGGGATGCGGACAGGCCGGGAGCAGTACTTC; cdr3_aa: CASSLAWGMRTGREQYF; cdr3_length: 17; clone_size: .; j_call: TRBJ2-7; d_call: TRBD1; v_call: TRBV12-3/TRBV12-4
cdr3_nt: TGTGCCAGCAGCGTGACAGGGGTAGGCTACGAGCAGTACTTC; cdr3_aa: CASSVTGVGYEQYF; cdr3_length: 14; clone_size: .; j_call: TRBJ2-7; d_call: TRBD1; v_call: TRBV7-2
cdr3_nt: TGTGCCAGCAGGCGGGCAGTGAACACTGAAGCTTTCTTT; cdr3_aa: CASRRAVNTEAFF; cdr3_length: 13; clone_size: many; j_call: TRBJ1-1; d_call: .; v_call: TRBV7-9
cdr3_nt: TGCAGTGCCCCTCAGGATGACGGCACAGATACGCAGTATTTT; cdr3_aa: CSAPQDDGTDTQYF; cdr3_length: 14; clone_size: .; j_call: TRBJ2-3; d_call: .; v_call: TRBV20-1
cdr3_nt: TGCGCCAGCAGCTTGATAATAGGGGGATCACCCCTCCACTTT; cdr3_aa: CASSLIIGGSPLHF; cdr3_length: 14; clone_size: .; j_call: TRBJ1-6; d_call: .; v_call: TRBV5-1
cdr3_nt: TGTGCCAGCAGCTTAGGCTTAGCGGGGGGACGCACAGATACGCAGTATTTT; cdr3_aa: CASSLGLAGGRTDTQYF; cdr3_length: 17; clone_size: .; j_call: TRBJ2-3; d_call: TRBD2; v_call: TRBV13
cdr3_nt: TGCAGTGCCACGGACTGGCGGGGGACAGATACGCAGTATTTT; cdr3_aa: CSATDWRGTDTQYF; cdr3_length: 14; clone_size: many; j_call: TRBJ2-3; d_call: TRBD2; v_call: TRBV20-1
cdr3_nt: TGTGCCAGCAGTTACGAGGGACACAGGGGTGAAGCTTTCTTT; cdr3_aa: CASSYEGHRGEAFF; cdr3_length: 14; clone_size: many; j_call: TRBJ1-1; d_call: TRBD1; v_call: TRBV6-6
cdr3_nt: TGTGCCAGCAGCCCCCGGACTAGCGGGGGGGCTAGCACAGATACGCAGTATTTT; cdr3_aa: CASSPRTSGGASTDTQYF; cdr3_length: 18; clone_size: .; j_call: TRBJ2-3; d_call: TRBD2; v_call: TRBV6-6
cdr3_nt: TGTGCCAGCAGCTTAGGCTCCAGGACTGAAGCTTTCTTT; cdr3_aa: CASSLGSRTEAFF; cdr3_length: 13; clone_size: many; j_call: TRBJ1-1; d_call: .; v_call: TRBV7-2
cdr3_nt: TGTGCCAGCAGCGAGGACGCGAACACCGGGGAGCTGTTTTTT; cdr3_aa: CASSEDANTGELFF; cdr3_length: 14; clone_size: many; j_call: TRBJ2-2; d_call: .; v_call: TRBV2
cdr3_nt: TGCAGTGCTTATTCGGGACTAGCGGGGGGGTCGGACACCGGGGAGCTGTTTTTT; cdr3_aa: CSAYSGLAGGSDTGELFF; cdr3_length: 18; clone_size: many; j_call: TRBJ2-2; d_call: TRBD2; v_call: TRBV20-1
cdr3_nt: TGTGCCAGCAGCTTAGAACGGCGTGGCTACACCTTC; cdr3_aa: CASSLERRGYTF; cdr3_length: 12; clone_size: many; j_call: TRBJ1-2; d_call: .; v_call: TRBV7-2
cdr3_nt: TGTGCCAGCAGCCGCTCCGGGACACGGAATCAGCCCCAGCATTTT; cdr3_aa: CASSRSGTRNQPQHF; cdr3_length: 15; clone_size: many; j_call: TRBJ1-5; d_call: .; v_call: TRBV12-3/TRBV12-4
cdr3_nt: TGTGCCAGCAGCGGCGGGGATAGCGATTACAATGAGCAGTTCTTC; cdr3_aa: CASSGGDSDYNEQFF; cdr3_length: 15; clone_size: many; j_call: TRBJ2-1; d_call: .; v_call: TRBV7-2
cdr3_nt: TGTGCCAGCAGCGTGATTAGCGGGGGGGCCTCCGATACGCAGTATTTT; cdr3_aa: CASSVISGGASDTQYF; cdr3_length: 16; clone_size: many; j_call: TRBJ2-3; d_call: TRBD2; v_call: TRBV9
cdr3_nt: TGTGCTAGTGCCCCCGGACAGCTCTATGGCTACACCTTC; cdr3_aa: CASAPGQLYGYTF; cdr3_length: 13; clone_size: many; j_call: TRBJ1-2; d_call: .; v_call: TRBV12-5
cdr3_nt: TGCGCCAGCATGTCAGGACAGACGAACACCGGGGAGCTGTTTTTT; cdr3_aa: CASMSGQTNTGELFF; cdr3_length: 15; clone_size: few; j_call: TRBJ2-2; d_call: .; v_call: TRBV5-1
cdr3_nt: TGTGCCAGCAGTTTAGGGCTGACTGGTTCACCCCTCCACTTT; cdr3_aa: CASSLGLTGSPLHF; cdr3_length: 14; clone_size: .; j_call: TRBJ1-6; d_call: .; v_call: TRBV12-3/TRBV12-4
cdr3_nt: TGTGCCTGGAGTGTTCCGGGGAGCGGCACCGGGGAGCTGTTTTTT; cdr3_aa: CAWSVPGSGTGELFF; cdr3_length: 15; clone_size: many; j_call: TRBJ2-2; d_call: .; v_call: TRBV30
cdr3_nt: TGTGCCAGCAGTCCGCCGGGAGGGACAAACATTCAGTACTTC; cdr3_aa: CASSPPGGTNIQYF; cdr3_length: 14; clone_size: many; j_call: TRBJ2-4; d_call: TRBD2; v_call: TRBV12-3/TRBV12-4
cdr3_nt: TGTGCCAGCAGCTCGAACAGGGTTCCCTATCAGCCCCAGCATTTT; cdr3_aa: CASSSNRVPYQPQHF; cdr3_length: 15; clone_size: many; j_call: TRBJ1-5; d_call: .; v_call: TRBV5-6
cdr3_nt: TGTGCCATCAGTGAAGGAGGAAACACCATATATTTT; cdr3_aa: CAISEGGNTIYF; cdr3_length: 12; clone_size: many; j_call: TRBJ1-3; d_call: .; v_call: TRBV10-3
cdr3_nt: TGTGCCAGCAGCTTAGCGGGGACAAACATTCAGTACTTC; cdr3_aa: CASSLAGTNIQYF; cdr3_length: 13; clone_size: .; j_call: TRBJ2-4; d_call: .; v_call: TRBV7-2
cdr3_nt: TGTGCCAGCAGCAAAGGCGGCGGATACAATGAGCAGTTCTTC; cdr3_aa: CASSKGGGYNEQFF; cdr3_length: 14; clone_size: many; j_call: TRBJ2-1; d_call: .; v_call: TRBV21-1
cdr3_nt: TGTGCCAGCAGTACCCTGGAGCCCCAGCATTTT; cdr3_aa: CASSTLEPQHF; cdr3_length: 11; clone_size: medium-sized; j_call: TRBJ1-5; d_call: .; v_call: TRBV6-5
cdr3_nt: TGTGCCAGCAGTTACAGGGGGACCCGGGGTGAAAAACTGTTTTTT; cdr3_aa: CASSYRGTRGEKLFF; cdr3_length: 15; clone_size: many; j_call: TRBJ1-4; d_call: .; v_call: TRBV6-2/TRBV6-3
cdr3_nt: TGTGCCAGCAGTTCAGTGGCGTCTACGCAGTATTTT; cdr3_aa: CASSSVASTQYF; cdr3_length: 12; clone_size: many; j_call: TRBJ2-3; d_call: .; v_call: TRBV6-2/TRBV6-3
cdr3_nt: TGTGCCAGCAGCCCGATCTTTACCCTTGGGCTCACCGGGGAGCTGTTTTTT; cdr3_aa: CASSPIFTLGLTGELFF; cdr3_length: 17; clone_size: many; j_call: TRBJ2-2; d_call: .; v_call: TRBV14
cdr3_nt: TGTGCCAGTAGTCGGACGGTTCAATCCTACGAGCAGTACTTC; cdr3_aa: CASSRTVQSYEQYF; cdr3_length: 14; clone_size: .; j_call: TRBJ2-7; d_call: .; v_call: TRBV19
cdr3_nt: TGCGCCAGCAGCTCGCGGTCCCGTGGCTTC; cdr3_aa: CASSSRSRGF; cdr3_length: 10; clone_size: many; j_call: TRBJ1-2; d_call: .; v_call: TRBV5-1
cdr3_nt: TGTGCCAGCAGAGGGACAGGGTCTGGAAACACCATATATTTT; cdr3_aa: CASRGTGSGNTIYF; cdr3_length: 14; clone_size: .; j_call: TRBJ1-3; d_call: TRBD1; v_call: TRBV12-3/TRBV12-4
cdr3_nt: TGCAGCGTTGAAGGGGGGGGCGGCAACGAGCAGTACTTC; cdr3_aa: CSVEGGGGNEQYF; cdr3_length: 13; clone_size: many; j_call: TRBJ2-7; d_call: .; v_call: TRBV29-1
cdr3_nt: TGCAGCGTCGGACAGGGGATGTATGGCTACACCTTC; cdr3_aa: CSVGQGMYGYTF; cdr3_length: 12; clone_size: many; j_call: TRBJ1-2; d_call: TRBD1; v_call: TRBV29-1
cdr3_nt: TGTGCCAGTAGTCTCACCGGGACAGGGGTGCGGGAGCAGTACTTC; cdr3_aa: CASSLTGTGVREQYF; cdr3_length: 15; clone_size: many; j_call: TRBJ2-7; d_call: TRBD1; v_call: TRBV19